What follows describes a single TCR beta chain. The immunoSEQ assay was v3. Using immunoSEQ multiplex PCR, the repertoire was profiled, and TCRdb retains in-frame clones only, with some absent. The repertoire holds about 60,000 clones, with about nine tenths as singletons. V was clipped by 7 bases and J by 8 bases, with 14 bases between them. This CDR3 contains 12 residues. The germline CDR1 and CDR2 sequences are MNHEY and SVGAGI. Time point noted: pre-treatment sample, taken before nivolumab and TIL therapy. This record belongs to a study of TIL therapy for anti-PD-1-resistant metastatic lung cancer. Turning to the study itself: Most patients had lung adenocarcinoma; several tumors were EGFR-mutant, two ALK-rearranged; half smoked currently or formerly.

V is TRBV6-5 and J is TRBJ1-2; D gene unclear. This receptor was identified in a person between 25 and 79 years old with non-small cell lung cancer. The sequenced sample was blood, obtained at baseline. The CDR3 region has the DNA TGTGCCAGCACGGTGGGCGAGTGGGGCTACACCTTC. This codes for CASTVGEWGYTF.